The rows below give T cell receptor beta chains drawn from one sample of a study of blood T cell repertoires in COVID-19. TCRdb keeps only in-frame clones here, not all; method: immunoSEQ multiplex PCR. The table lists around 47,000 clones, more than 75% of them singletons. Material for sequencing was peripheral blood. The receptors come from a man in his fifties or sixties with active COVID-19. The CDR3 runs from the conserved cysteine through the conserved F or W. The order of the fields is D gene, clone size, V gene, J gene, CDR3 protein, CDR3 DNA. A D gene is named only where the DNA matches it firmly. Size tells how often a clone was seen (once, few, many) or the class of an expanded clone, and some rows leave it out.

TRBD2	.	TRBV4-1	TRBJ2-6	CASSPGLALKSGANVLTF	TGCGCCAGCAGCCCCGGACTAGCGCTGAAATCTGGGGCCAACGTCCTGACTTTC
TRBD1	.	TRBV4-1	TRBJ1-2	CASNSWTGGYGYTF	TGCGCCAGCAATTCATGGACAGGGGGTTATGGCTACACCTTC
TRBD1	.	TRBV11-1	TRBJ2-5	CASSRDREETQYF	TGTGCCAGCAGCCGGGACAGGGAGGAGACCCAGTACTTC
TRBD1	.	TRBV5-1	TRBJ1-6	CASSFNRGENSPLHF	TGCGCCAGCAGCTTTAACAGGGGGGAGAATTCACCCCTCCACTTT
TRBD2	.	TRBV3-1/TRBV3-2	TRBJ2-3	CASSQEAFSLLGRTDTQYF	TGTGCCAGCAGCCAAGAGGCCTTCTCACTTCTCGGGAGGACAGATACGCAGTATTTT
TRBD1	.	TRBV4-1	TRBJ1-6	CASSRNRGNSPLHF	TGCGCCAGCAGCCGTAACAGGGGTAACTCACCCCTCCACTTT
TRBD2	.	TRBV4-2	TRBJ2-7	CASSQELAGSLLGQYF	TGTGCCAGCAGCCAAGAACTAGCGGGGTCCCTTTTAGGGCAGTACTTC
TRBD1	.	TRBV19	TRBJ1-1	CASSLKRTGANTEAFF	TGTGCCAGTAGTCTAAAGAGGACAGGGGCGAACACTGAAGCTTTCTTT
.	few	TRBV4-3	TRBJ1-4	CASSHGNHRDYNEKLFF	TGCGCCAGCAGCCACGGAAACCACAGGGACTATAATGAAAAACTGTTTTTT
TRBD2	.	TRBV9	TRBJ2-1	CASSVELAGVVFF	TGTGCCAGCAGCGTAGAGTTAGCGGGAGTAGTGTTCTTC
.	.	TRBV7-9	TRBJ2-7	CASSLVYSPWEQYF	TGTGCCAGCAGCTTAGTCTACAGTCCTTGGGAGCAGTACTTC